This is a list of T cell receptor beta chains from one sample in a study of CD8 T cells in ankylosing spondylitis. TCRdb ran MiXCR on the 5' RACE reads and lists one entry per CDR3 protein. Of more than 95,000 distinct CDR3 sequences in the sample, roughly 8% were seen once. The specimen was blood, either unsorted or a sorted T cell fraction (not recorded which). These receptors came from a male donor with ankylosing spondylitis or in good health (not recorded which). CDR3s include the opening cysteine and the closing phenylalanine or tryptophan. A D gene is named only where the DNA matches it firmly. Clone size is given for some rows only: seen once, a few or many times, or a class if the clone is expanded.

TRBJ1-6,TRBV4-1,many,16,TRBD1,TGCGCCAGCAGCCCTTCCCAGGGACAGGGATTCTCACCCCTCCACTTT,CASSPSQGQGFSPLHF
TRBJ2-7,TRBV10-3,many,11,.,TGTGCCATCAGTGATACGGGCCAGCAGTACTTC,CAISDTGQQYF
TRBJ2-7,TRBV11-2,.,16,TRBD2,TGTGCCAGCAGCTTAAGAGGGACTAGCGCCTCCTACGAGCAGTACTTC,CASSLRGTSASYEQYF
TRBJ2-7,TRBV7-2,many,14,TRBD2,TGTGCCAGCAGCAATAGCGGGGATTCCTACGAGCAGTACTTC,CASSNSGDSYEQYF
TRBJ2-7,TRBV3-1,many,15,TRBD1,TGTGCCAGCAGCCGGGGCGGACAGGGTACTTACGAGCAGTACTTC,CASSRGGQGTYEQYF
TRBJ2-3,TRBV12-3/TRBV12-4,.,15,.,TGTGCCAGCAGTTTTCGGACTGGAGGCACAGATACGCAGTATTTT,CASSFRTGGTDTQYF
TRBJ2-3,TRBV6-2/TRBV6-3,many,13,.,TGTGCCAGCAGCCCAGCAAGCACAGATACGCAGTATTTT,CASSPASTDTQYF
TRBJ2-5,TRBV12-3/TRBV12-4,many,14,.,TGTGCCAGCAGTCCTGGAGGGGTGCAAGAGACCCAGTACTTC,CASSPGGVQETQYF
TRBJ1-5,TRBV6-5,.,12,.,TGTGCCAGCACCGGGCCTAATCAGCCCCAGCATTTT,CASTGPNQPQHF
TRBJ2-7,TRBV5-1,many,14,.,TGCGCCAGCAGGGCTTTTGCTAGCAGCTACGAGCAGTACTTC,CASRAFASSYEQYF
TRBJ2-6,TRBV4-3,many,18,TRBD1,TGCGCCAGCAGCCAAGAAGGGACAGGGGGTACTGGGGCCAACGTCCTGACTTTC,CASSQEGTGGTGANVLTF
TRBJ2-1,TRBV5-1,.,16,.,TGCGCCAGCAACCGGGTGTCTGGGGTCGAGACCGATGAGCAGTTCTTC,CASNRVSGVETDEQFF
TRBJ2-5,TRBV5-1,many,14,TRBD1,TGCGCCAGCAGCGCACAGGGGGCGAAAGAGACCCAGTACTTC,CASSAQGAKETQYF
TRBJ2-4,TRBV20-1,many,16,TRBD2,TGCAGTGCTAGAGATTTTCTAGCGGGGCTTGCCCCAATTCAGTACTTC,CSARDFLAGLAPIQYF
TRBJ2-3,TRBV5-1,few,19,TRBD2,TGCGCCAGCAGCCTTTTGGACCTCCGGGACTACGGTAGCACAGATACGCAGTATTTT,CASSLLDLRDYGSTDTQYF
TRBJ2-2,TRBV11-2,.,17,.,TGTGCCAGCAGCTTAGGGGGGGGGCTACACTACACCGGGGAGCTGTTTTTT,CASSLGGGLHYTGELFF
TRBJ2-1,TRBV10-3,many,17,TRBD2,TGTGCCATCAGTGAGTCTGGCGGGGGGGCCGAAAACAATGAGCAGTTCTTC,CAISESGGGAENNEQFF
TRBJ2-7,TRBV10-1,.,13,.,TGCGCCAGCAGTGAGAAAGCCCCCTACGAGCAGTACTTC,CASSEKAPYEQYF
TRBJ2-7,TRBV29-1,many,14,TRBD1,TGCAGCGTTAGTACAGGGGGCTCCATCTCCGAGCAGTACTTC,CSVSTGGSISEQYF
TRBJ2-3,TRBV7-2,.,14,.,TGTGCCAGCAGCTTAGGGGTTAGCTTAGATACGCAGTATTTT,CASSLGVSLDTQYF
TRBJ1-1,TRBV25-1,many,13,.,TGTGCCAGCAGTAGCCTAATCGGCACTGAAGCTTTCTTT,CASSSLIGTEAFF
TRBJ2-1,TRBV19,many,13,.,TGTGCCAGTAGTATAGTCGCCGGGAATGAGCAGTTCTTC,CASSIVAGNEQFF
TRBJ2-5,TRBV19,many,14,.,TGTGCCAGTAGCGCCTTGAGGGGGCAAGAGACCCAGTACTTC,CASSALRGQETQYF
TRBJ1-1,TRBV7-9,.,15,TRBD1,TGTGCCAGCAGCCCCCGACAGGGAAGACGCACTGAAGCTTTCTTT,CASSPRQGRRTEAFF
TRBJ2-7,TRBV24-1,many,14,.,TGTGCCACCAGTGATTCTAACCCTGGCTCCGAGCAGTACTTC,CATSDSNPGSEQYF
TRBJ2-7,TRBV2,many,15,TRBD1,TGTGCCAGCAGTGAAGGGACAGGGATCTTCTACGAGCAGTACTTC,CASSEGTGIFYEQYF
TRBJ1-4,TRBV29-1,many,12,.,TGCAGCGCCAGCTCGTTTAATGAAAAACTGTTTTTT,CSASSFNEKLFF
TRBJ1-1,TRBV27,few,13,TRBD1,TGTGCCAGCAGTTACAGGGGAATCTCTGAAGCTTTCTTT,CASSYRGISEAFF
TRBJ2-7,TRBV21-1,many,15,.,TGTGCCGGACCGACCGCTACCCTCCCTAGACACGAGCAGTACTTC,CAGPTATLPRHEQYF
TRBJ2-5,TRBV3-1,.,14,.,TGTGCCAGCAGCCAACAGCGGTTACAAGAGACCCAGTACTTC,CASSQQRLQETQYF
TRBJ1-4,TRBV9,.,15,.,TGTGCCAGCAGCCCAGCGGGGGGTTCCAATGAAAAACTGTTTTTT,CASSPAGGSNEKLFF
TRBJ2-1,TRBV4-3,many,14,TRBD1,TGCGCCAGCAGCCAACTTAGACAGGGGAATGAGCAGTTCTTC,CASSQLRQGNEQFF
TRBJ1-1,TRBV20-1,many,10,.,TGCAGTGCCCCGGGGACTGAAGCTTTCTTT,CSAPGTEAFF
TRBJ2-4,TRBV29-1,many,15,.,TGCAGCGATAGGACATCCGTGGGGGCCAAAAACATTCAGTACTTC,CSDRTSVGAKNIQYF
TRBJ2-7,TRBV7-9,many,14,TRBD2,TGTGCCAGCAGCTTAGAGACTAGCAACTACGAGCAGTACTTC,CASSLETSNYEQYF
TRBJ2-1,TRBV20-1,many,14,.,TGCAGTGCTAGTAGGCGCAGACCGAACAATGAGCAGTTCTTC,CSASRRRPNNEQFF